The T cell receptor beta chain described here comes from a study of blood T cell repertoires in COVID-19. Sequencing was performed with immunoSEQ multiplex PCR; in TCRdb, only in-frame clones are kept and a portion is missing. The table shows about 180,000 clones, with approximately 89% occurring only once. The CDR3 has 15 residues. V lost 2 bases and J 4 bases, leaving 15 bases between the germline ends. The V gene's germline CDR1 is KGHSH and CDR2 LQKENI. Material for sequencing was PBMCs or T cells enriched from blood (not recorded which). The origin of this receptor is a man between 40 and 49 years old who had recovered from COVID-19. The chain links TRBV18 to TRBJ2-7; D uncertain. In nucleotides, the CDR3 is TGTGCCAGCTCACCAATGAACTATGCCCGTTACGAGCAGTACTTC. Translating gives CASSPMNYARYEQYF. Together with reference TRBV18 and TRBJ2-7, the CDR3 gives the full variable domain: NAGVMQNPRHLVRRRGQEARLRCSPMKGHSHVYWYRQLPEEGLKFMVYLQKENIIDESGMPKERFSAEFPKEGPSILRIQQVVRGDSAAYFCASSPMNYARYEQYFGPGTRLTVT.